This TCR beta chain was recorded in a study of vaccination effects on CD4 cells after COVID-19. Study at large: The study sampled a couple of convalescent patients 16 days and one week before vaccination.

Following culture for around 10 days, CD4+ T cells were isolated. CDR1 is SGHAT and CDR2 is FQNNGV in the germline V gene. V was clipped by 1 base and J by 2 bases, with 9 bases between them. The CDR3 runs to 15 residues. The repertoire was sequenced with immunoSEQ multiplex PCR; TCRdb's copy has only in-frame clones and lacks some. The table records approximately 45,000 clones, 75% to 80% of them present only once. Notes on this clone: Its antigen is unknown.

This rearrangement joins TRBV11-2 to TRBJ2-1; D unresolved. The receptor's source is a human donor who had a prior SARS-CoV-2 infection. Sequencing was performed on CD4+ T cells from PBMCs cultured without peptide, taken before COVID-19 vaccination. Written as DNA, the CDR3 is TGTGCCAGCAGCTTAGGTCCGGTCGCCTACAATGAGCAGTTCTTC. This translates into CASSLGPVAYNEQFF.